The 32 T cell receptor beta chains given below trace back to one sample, sequenced in a study of shared clonotypes between healthy human individuals. Clones were read by immunoSEQ multiplex PCR, and TCRdb kept only the in-frame ones, dropping some. The sample lists 2 million to 2.5 million clones; around 95% were seen once. The sequencing input was naive CD4+ T cells sorted from blood. Subset of the sample: CD45RA+ positively selected. The receptors come from a young man in good health.

The V call is TRBV5-1, the J call TRBJ2-5; tentatively, D is TRBD1 (6 bases). Germline assignment: CDR1 SGHRS and CDR2 YFSETQ. This CDR3 is 15 amino acids long. The V gene lost 0 bases and the J gene lost 5 bases, with 14 bases spanning the gap. The CDR3 sequence: CASSLDGRGGETQYF. CDR3 DNA: TGCGCCAGCAGCTTGGACGGCAGGGGTGGGGAGACCCAGTACTTC.

The V call is TRBV2, the J call TRBJ2-5; possible D gene TRBD1, 6 bases. CDR1 and CDR2 from the germline V gene are SNHLY and FYNNEI. V lost 4 bases and J lost 2, with 14 bases in between. The CDR3 is 15 amino acids. DNA of the CDR3: TGTGCCAGCAGTGGGCAGGGGCCCCTTCAAGAGACCCAGTACTTC. It specifies CASSGQGPLQETQYF. Variable domain in full (rest from reference TRBV2 and TRBJ2-5): EPEVTQTPSHQVTQMGQEVILRCVPISNHLYFYWYRQILGQKVEFLVSFYNNEISEKSEIFDDQFSVERPDGSNFTLKIRSTKLEDSAMYFCASSGQGPLQETQYFGPGTRLLVL.

This clone is a singleton in its sample. This chain links TRBV9 with TRBJ2-2; D is perhaps TRBD1 (6 bases). This CDR3 is 14 amino acids long. Germline lookup yields CDR1 SGDLS and CDR2 YYNGEE. V gave up 7 bases and J gave up 4 bases, with 14 bases separating them. CDR3 sequence: CASEGQTVTGELFF. DNA for the CDR3: TGTGCCAGCGAGGGACAAACCGTCACCGGGGAGCTGTTTTTT. Full variable domain (outside the CDR3, taken from reference TRBV9 and TRBJ2-2): DSGVTQTPKHLITATGQRVTLRCSPRSGDLSVYWYQQSLDQGLQFLIQYYNGEERAKGNILERFSAQQFPDLHSELNLSSLELGDSALYFCASEGQTVTGELFFGEGSRLTVL.

This rearrangement joins TRBV5-6 to TRBJ2-7, with D possibly TRBD1 on 5 matching bases. CDR1 and CDR2 (germline): SGHDT, YYEEEE. This CDR3 spans 15 amino acids. V was trimmed by 4 bases and J by 1 base, leaving 15 bases between them. This CDR3 is CASSVTDKGSYEQYF. In DNA, the CDR3 is TGTGCCAGCAGCGTGACGGATAAGGGGTCCTACGAGCAGTACTTC.

The gene calls are TRBV10-2 and TRBJ2-7, with 7 bases matching TRBD1. Per the germline V gene, CDR1 is WSHSY and CDR2 is SAAADI. The ends lost 7 bases at V and 6 bases at J; junction bases unmatched: 12. The CDR3 sequence is 14 residues long. The CDR3 DNA sequence: TGCGCCAGCAAATTCATGACAGGGACCGGCGAGCAGTACTTC. Translated, it gives CASKFMTGTGEQYF.

The chain combines TRBV7-2 with TRBJ2-7, with D perhaps TRBD1 (6 bases). Trimming pared 5 bases from V and 10 bases from J, leaving 15 bases between. CDR1 SGHTA and CDR2 FQGNSA come from the germline V gene. The CDR3 loop spans 12 amino acids. CDR3 sequence reads: CASSRVGDTQYF. CDR3 DNA sequence: TGTGCCAGCAGCCGTGTTGGGGACACCCAGTACTTC.

Regarding this clone: This sample includes further DNA sequences coding for the same CDR3. The V and J genes are TRBV18 and TRBJ1-3; 9 positions match TRBD1. Trimming cost V 3 bases and J 0 bases; bases outside gene matches: 3. The CDR3 has 16 amino acids. CDR1 and CDR2 (germline): KGHSH, LQKENI. The CDR3 loop is CASSPGTGRSGNTIYF. As DNA, the CDR3 is TGTGCCAGCTCACCGGGGACAGGGCGCTCTGGAAACACCATATATTTT.

This clone was picked up one time. This rearrangement joins TRBV6-1 to TRBJ1-2; D possibly corresponds to TRBD1 (6 bases). CDR1 and CDR2 from the germline V gene are MNHNS and SASEGT. The CDR3 spans 14 residues. V gave up 10 bases and J gave up 6 bases, with 21 bases separating them. Here the CDR3 reads CATDQGHGPHGYTF. The CDR3 nucleotides are TGTGCCACCGACCAGGGACATGGTCCTCATGGCTACACCTTC.

The genes are TRBV6-5 and TRBJ1-1; D might be TRBD1 (6 bases). Trimming left V 7 bases short and J 1 base short, with 16 bases between. This CDR3 spans 15 amino acids. Germline loops: CDR1 MNHEY, CDR2 SVGAGI. CDR3 region: CASTFIGQKNTEAFF. CDR3 DNA sequence: TGTGCCAGCACATTTATAGGACAGAAGAACACTGAAGCTTTCTTT.

Here the CDR3 reads CASSSQDGVYGYTF. The CDR3, as DNA: TGTGCCAGCAGTTCCCAGGACGGAGTCTATGGCTACACCTTC. The genes are TRBV27 and TRBJ1-2; D gene ambiguous. Between the trimmed V and J ends, which lost 4 bases and 4 bases, there was a span of 13 bases. CDR3 size: 14 residues. Germline V lookup: CDR1 MNHEY, CDR2 SMNVEV (reference sequence).

This clone was observed a single time. V is TRBV6-6 and J is TRBJ1-1; D gene unclear. This CDR3 contains 12 residues. Germline values: CDR1 MNHNY, CDR2 SVGAGI (reference sequence). V was shortened by 6 bases and J by 7 bases, with 12 bases between the two germline ends. The CDR3 DNA is TGTGCCAGCAGCGGAGCGTTAATTGAAGCTTTCTTT. As protein: CASSGALIEAFF.

Regarding this clone: This sample includes further DNA sequences coding for the same CDR3. The chain combines TRBV18 with TRBJ2-2, with D possibly being TRBD1 or TRBD2 (5 bases each). The CDR3 spans 15 residues. V was clipped by 3 bases and J by 2 bases, with 10 bases between them. Germline CDR1 is KGHSH and CDR2 is LQKENI. The chain's CDR3 is CASSPGTANTGELFF. CDR3 bases: TGTGCCAGCTCACCCGGGACGGCTAACACCGGGGAGCTGTTTTTT. The variable domain in full, completed from reference TRBV18 and TRBJ2-2, reads NAGVMQNPRHLVRRRGQEARLRCSPMKGHSHVYWYRQLPEEGLKFMVYLQKENIIDESGMPKERFSAEFPKEGPSILRIQQVVRGDSAAYFCASSPGTANTGELFFGEGSRLTVL.

The chain is built from TRBV18 and TRBJ2-2; D gene ambiguous. CDR1 is KGHSH, CDR2 LQKENI, per germline. The CDR3 contains 14 residues. Trimming shortened V by 1 base and J by 4 bases, and 7 bases separated the two germline ends. CDR3 coding DNA: TGTGCCAGCTCACCACTGGGCCTCACCGGGGAGCTGTTTTTT. Translated, it gives CASSPLGLTGELFF.

This clone was seen a single time. The gene calls are TRBV29-1 and TRBJ1-1; 12 bases align to TRBD1. The CDR3 runs 13 residues. Germline V gene lookup returns CDR1 SQVTM and CDR2 ANQGSEA. V lost 7 bases and J lost 5; bases outside the gene matches: 5. The CDR3 spells CSAGTGGRTEAFF. CDR3 bases: TGCAGCGCCGGGACAGGGGGCCGGACTGAAGCTTTCTTT.

This chain uses TRBV30 with TRBJ2-1; 10 positions match TRBD2. V lost 2 bases, J lost 8 bases, and 6 bases stayed unmatched. The CDR3 spans 14 residues. Looked up from germline, CDR1 is GTSNPN and CDR2 is SVGIG (reference sequence). This chain's CDR3 is CAWSPGTSVDEQFF. Here the CDR3 DNA reads TGTGCCTGGAGTCCCGGGACTAGCGTCGATGAGCAGTTCTTC.

In DNA, the CDR3 is TGTGCCAGCAGCGTGGAGACCCAGTACTTC. This gives the protein CASSVETQYF. The chain links TRBV7-8 to TRBJ2-5; D gene ambiguous. Germline V CDR1 and CDR2: SGHVS, FQNEAQ. Trimming removed 5 bases from V and 5 bases from J, with 3 bases in between. CDR3 size: 10 residues.

This clone was seen more than once but under ten times. Other nucleotide sequences in the sample specify the same CDR3. V and J are TRBV6-5 and TRBJ2-7; D possibly matches TRBD1 or TRBD2 (5 bases each). Germline CDR1 and CDR2: MNHEY and SVGAGI. The V end lost 5 bases, the J end lost 5 bases, and 7 bases lay between the germline ends. The CDR3 is 11 amino acids. This chain's CDR3 is CASSQGHEQYF. CDR3 nucleotides: TGTGCCAGCAGTCAGGGACACGAGCAGTACTTC.

The chain employs TRBV5-1 and TRBJ2-7, with 8 nucleotides matching TRBD2. This CDR3 has 15 residues. Germline lookup yields CDR1 SGHRS and CDR2 YFSETQ. The junction had 9 bases not matched to a gene; V was cut back by 4 bases and J by 3 bases. The CDR3 DNA reads as TGCGCCAGCAGCCCACCAGCGGGGGCCAACTACGAGCAGTACTTC. It yields the protein CASSPPAGANYEQYF.

The CDR3 region is CASSLGVGRVTGELFF. CDR3 DNA: TGTGCCAGCAGCTTGGGGGTGGGACGTGTCACCGGGGAGCTGTTTTTT. This chain connects TRBV7-2 to TRBJ2-2, with D perhaps matching TRBD1 or TRBD2 (5 bases each). The CDR3 is 16 amino acids. The V end was cut by 3 bases, the J end by 4 bases, with 15 bases between. From germline, CDR1 is SGHTA and CDR2 FQGNSA.

This chain links TRBV6-5 with TRBJ1-3; 7 bases fit TRBD1. This CDR3 contains 13 residues. After removal of 6 bases from V and 9 bases from J, the junction contained 8 bases not matched to a gene. Germline lookup yields CDR1 MNHEY and CDR2 SVGAGI. The CDR3 loop is CASSRGQASTIYF. The CDR3 region has the DNA TGTGCCAGCAGCCGTGGACAGGCGAGCACCATATATTTT.

The rearrangement links TRBV5-4 to TRBJ2-5; 13 bases are a match to TRBD2. With V trimmed by 4 bases and J by 2 bases, 5 bases remained unmatched. CDR3 length: 16 residues. From germline, CDR1 is SGHNT and CDR2 YYREEE (reference sequence). Written as DNA, the CDR3 is TGTGCCAGCAGCCTAACTAGCGGGAGGGCGCAAGAGACCCAGTACTTC. Its protein product is CASSLTSGRAQETQYF.

The chain links TRBV6-5 to TRBJ2-7; TRBD1 aligns across 8 bases. Germline CDR1 reads MNHEY; CDR2 reads SVGAGI. The CDR3 has 14 amino acids. Trimming removed 4 bases from V and 0 bases from J; junction bases left unmatched: 2. In DNA, the CDR3 is TGTGCCAGCAGTTGGACAGGGAGCTCCTACGAGCAGTACTTC. Protein sequence: CASSWTGSSYEQYF.

This sequence joins TRBV11-2 and TRBJ2-3; D call uncertain. This CDR3 region has 19 residues. Germline V gene data show CDR1 as SGHAT and CDR2 as FQNNGV. V was shortened by 4 bases and J by 0 bases, with 23 bases between the two germline ends. CDR3 nucleotides: TGTGCCAGCAGCTCATTTCAGGAGTGGGTCAGCTCTAGCACAGATACGCAGTATTTT. Its protein product is CASSSFQEWVSSSTDTQYF.

This rearrangement joins TRBV6-6 to TRBJ1-4; D call uncertain. The germline V and J ends were trimmed by 6 bases and 6 bases, with 17 bases remaining between them. The CDR3 extends over 15 amino acids. Germline V gene data show CDR1 as MNHNY and CDR2 as SVGAGI (reference sequence). The CDR3: CASSLPQTNYEKLFF. The CDR3 nucleotides are TGTGCCAGCAGCTTACCCCAGACGAACTATGAAAAACTGTTTTTT.

Here the CDR3 DNA reads TGCGCCAGCAGCGTTCGGGGCTCTGAAGCTTTCTTT. Its translation is CASSVRGSEAFF. This sequence joins TRBV5-1 and TRBJ1-1, with D perhaps TRBD1 (5 bases). The CDR3 length is 12 residues. Germline CDR1 and CDR2: SGHRS and YFSETQ. The ends were cut back, 4 bases at V and 6 bases at J, with 10 bases in the middle.

This clone is a singleton in its sample. The chain is built from TRBV30 and TRBJ2-7, with D possibly TRBD1 on 6 matching bases. The V gene lost 0 bases and the J gene lost 7 bases, with 19 bases spanning the gap. This CDR3 contains 15 residues. The germline V gene encodes CDR1 GTSNPN and CDR2 SVGIG (reference sequence). DNA of the CDR3: TGTGCCTGGAGTGTAATCGCCGCAGGGGCTAGGGAGCAGTACTTC. This encodes CAWSVIAAGAREQYF.

The chain recombines TRBV2 with TRBJ2-1; 8 bases are a match to TRBD2. Trimming took 4 bases from V and 9 from J; bases not matched to a gene: 8. The CDR3 is 14 residues long. From germline, CDR1 is SNHLY and CDR2 FYNNEI. For the CDR3, the DNA is TGTGCCAGCAGTGTAGTAGCGGGAAGAACTGAGCAGTTCTTC. This codes for CASSVVAGRTEQFF.

Turning to this clone: Other nucleotide sequences in the sample specify the same CDR3. V is TRBV30 and J is TRBJ1-1; tentatively, D is TRBD1 (5 bases). The CDR3 runs to 13 residues. CDR1 and CDR2 from the germline V gene are GTSNPN and SVGIG (reference sequence). V was shortened by 0 bases and J by 3 bases, with 8 bases between the two germline ends. CDR3 coding DNA: TGTGCCTGGAGTGTGGGGGGGGACACTGAAGCTTTCTTT. As protein: CAWSVGGDTEAFF. The full variable domain, with the rest looked up from reference TRBV30 and TRBJ1-1, is SQTIHQWPATLVQPVGSPLSLECTVEGTSNPNLYWYRQAAGRGLQLLFYSVGIGQISSEVPQNLSASRPQDRQFILSSKKLLLSDSGFYLCAWSVGGDTEAFFGQGTRLTVV.

In nucleotides, the CDR3 is TGTGCCAGCAGTTACTCGGGACAGGGGACTTCACCCCTCCACTTT. Translated: CASSYSGQGTSPLHF. This rearrangement joins TRBV6-5 to TRBJ1-6; 10 bases agree with TRBD1. The CDR3 spans 15 residues. V trimming: 0 bases; J trimming: 9 bases; junction bases outside the gene matches: 2. From germline, CDR1 is MNHEY and CDR2 SVGAGI.

V is TRBV6-5 and J is TRBJ2-7; 8 nucleotides match TRBD1. Germline V gene sequence: CDR1 MNHEY, CDR2 SVGAGI. The CDR3 loop spans 14 amino acids. Trimming at V came to 6 bases and at J to 6 bases, leaving 10 bases not matched to a gene. Here the CDR3 reads CASRASDRGSEQYF. The CDR3 bases are TGTGCCAGCAGGGCCTCCGACAGGGGTTCCGAGCAGTACTTC.

The V and J genes are TRBV28 and TRBJ1-1, with D uncertain. CDR3 length: 13 residues. V was pared by 3 bases and J by 1 base, with 6 bases between. CDR1 MDHEN and CDR2 SYDVKM come from the germline V gene. The CDR3 DNA follows: TGTGCCAGCAGTTTCCTCCAGAACACTGAAGCTTTCTTT. It yields the protein CASSFLQNTEAFF. Complete variable domain (other parts from reference TRBV28 and TRBJ1-1): DVKVTQSSRYLVKRTGEKVFLECVQDMDHENMFWYRQDPGLGLRLIYFSYDVKMKEKGDIPEGYSVSREKKERFSLILESASTNQTSMYLCASSFLQNTEAFFGQGTRLTVV.

This chain joins TRBV6-1 and TRBJ2-7, with D possibly TRBD1 on 6 matching bases. The germline V gene has CDR1 MNHNS and CDR2 SASEGT. With 6 bases removed from V and 3 bases from J, the gap between germline ends came to 12 bases. The CDR3 length is 13 residues. CDR3: CASSSTGNYEQYF. The CDR3 DNA reads TGTGCCAGCAGCAGCACAGGGAACTACGAGCAGTACTTC.